The clone carrying this TCR beta chain was counted between two and nine times. The data originate from a study of blood T cell repertoires in COVID-19. TCRdb keeps only in-frame clones here, not all; method: immunoSEQ multiplex PCR. The data contain 120,000 or so clones, around 86% of them seen just once; the ten biggest clones take up more than 20%. V trimming: 5 bases; J trimming: 3 bases; junction bases outside the gene matches: 8. Germline V gene sequence: CDR1 MDHEN, CDR2 SYDVKM. The CDR3 totals 16 residues. Sequences were obtained from peripheral blood. V and J are TRBV28 and TRBJ1-2; 11 nucleotides line up with TRBD1. This clonotype was sampled from a woman of 80 years or more with acute or convalescent COVID-19. The CDR3 coding sequence is TGTGCCAGCAGTCTTCTGATGGGACAGGGGGACTATGGCTACACCTTC. Protein: CASSLLMGQGDYGYTF.